This paragraph covers one TCR beta chain sequence. This record belongs to a study of radiotherapy plus CTLA-4 blockade in lung cancer. About the research overall: Objective response rate was 15% to 20%; disease control rate, around 33%.

Profiling relied on immunoSEQ multiplex PCR, and the TCRdb table lists in-frame clones only, not all of them. The table lists about 76,000 clones, about four fifths of them singletons. With 7 bases clipped from V and 1 base from J, the junction kept 9 bases outside the gene matches. This CDR3 contains 14 residues. Per the germline V gene, CDR1 is SQVTM and CDR2 is ANQGSEA. The chain uses TRBV29-1 and TRBJ2-7; 8 nucleotides match TRBD2. This receptor was taken from a human donor with non-small cell lung cancer who had stable disease on radiotherapy plus ipilimumab. The specimen comprised peripheral blood, sampled from a patient treated with radiotherapy plus ipilimumab. The CDR3 sequence: CSARQAGDSYEQYF. CDR3 DNA: TGCAGCGCCAGGCAAGCGGGGGATTCCTACGAGCAGTACTTC.